The 9 T cell receptor beta chains below were found in one sample sequenced in a study of Ad26.COV2.S vaccination and SARS-CoV-2 variants (dated by TCRdb to the early 2020s). The sample's treatment or condition label, decoded: roughly 18 received Ad26.COV2.S at low or high dose, single or two shots; roughly five received placebo; per-sample allocation not given. Repertoires of vaccine and placebo recipients were sequenced from samples taken on day 63 after the first injection. The library was prepared using the immunoSEQ multiplex PCR assay. This immuneACCESS table, as held by TCRdb, lists in-frame sequences with V and J called but not all clones. Of the missing ones, under half trace to an unresolved V gene in checked studies; the others have no known cause. The table for this sample lists 250,000 to 300,000 clones; around 87% of them were counted only once. The ten largest clones add up to less than 3.5% of the sample.

The source material was peripheral blood, sampled in a trial of Ad26.COV2.S vaccine versus placebo. The source of these receptors is a person between 18 and 65 years old who received the Ad26.COV2.S COVID-19 vaccine or a placebo.

The chain employs TRBV20-1 and TRBJ1-5; a possible D gene is TRBD1 (6 bases). This CDR3 spans 17 amino acids. The germline CDR1 and CDR2 sequences are DFQATT and SNEGSKA (reference sequence). V was pared by 3 bases and J by 0 bases, with 18 bases between. The CDR3 coding sequence is TGCAGTGCTAGTATTCGGGGGGGCGCCGGTAGCAATCAGCCCCAGCATTTT. Protein product: CSASIRGGAGSNQPQHF.

The chain links TRBV1 to TRBJ2-3. TRBV1 counts as a pseudogene. The CDR3 sequence is 13 residues long. The CDR3 region is CTSSQELTDTQYF. The CDR3 coding sequence is TGCACCAGCAGCCAAGAGCTCACAGATACGCAGTATTTT.

In DNA, the CDR3 is TGTGCCAGCAGTTTAGCCGGAAACACCATATATTTT. It translates to CASSLAGNTIYF. V and J are TRBV28 and TRBJ1-3, with unresolved D. Trimming removed 2 bases from V and 4 bases from J, with 3 bases in between. Germline V CDR1 and CDR2: MDHEN, SYDVKM. CDR3 length equals 12 residues.

The chain recombines TRBV30 with TRBJ1-2; tentatively, D is TRBD1 (6 bases). CDR1 and CDR2 (germline): GTSNPN, SVGIG (reference sequence). CDR3 size: 11 residues. Trimming shortened V by 4 bases and J by 8 bases, and 11 bases separated the two germline ends. The CDR3 DNA sequence: TGTGCCTGGAATTTTGGGGGCGGCTACACCTTC. Protein sequence: CAWNFGGGYTF.

V gene TRBV5-6 combines with J gene TRBJ1-1, with 7 bases lining up with TRBD1. The J segment lost 3 bases and the V segment lost 1 base, leaving 9 bases of the junction unmatched. The length of the CDR3 is 16 residues. The germline V gene has CDR1 SGHDT and CDR2 YYEEEE. CDR3 residues: CASSLFTGAGDTEAFF. As DNA, the CDR3 is TGTGCCAGCAGCTTGTTTACAGGGGCCGGCGACACTGAAGCTTTCTTT.

The genes are TRBV18 and TRBJ1-1; D unclear. Germline CDR1 and CDR2: KGHSH and LQKENI. The CDR3 is 14 amino acids. The ends were cut back, 3 bases at V and 0 bases at J, with 8 bases in the middle. The CDR3 DNA reads TGTGCCAGCTCACCGGACCAGTTGAACACTGAAGCTTTCTTT. Translating it yields CASSPDQLNTEAFF.

This clone was seen a single time. The chain combines TRBV6-5 with TRBJ2-7; 10 nucleotides agree with TRBD1. Germline assignment: CDR1 MNHEY and CDR2 SVGAGI. Trimming cost V 6 bases and J 3 bases; bases outside gene matches: 8. This CDR3 is 15 amino acids long. CDR3 nucleotides: TGTGCCAGCAGCTCAACCGGGACAGGGGACTACGAGCAGTACTTC. Its translation is CASSSTGTGDYEQYF.

The rearrangement links TRBV7-2 to TRBJ2-7; D unclear. Germline loops: CDR1 SGHTA, CDR2 FQGNSA. V was clipped by 3 bases and J by 2 bases, with 11 bases between them. The CDR3 is 14 amino acids. The CDR3 sequence is CASSFFKGPYEQYF. The CDR3 coding sequence is TGTGCCAGCAGCTTTTTTAAGGGTCCCTACGAGCAGTACTTC.

The gene calls are TRBV10-1 and TRBJ2-4; D possibly uses TRBD1 or TRBD2 (5 bases each). V was trimmed by 0 bases and J by 8 bases, leaving 8 bases between them. The CDR3 contains 13 residues. Germline V gives CDR1 WNHNN, CDR2 SYGVQD (reference sequence). The CDR3: CASSESGVDIQYF. CDR3 nucleotide sequence: TGCGCCAGCAGTGAGTCGGGGGTTGACATTCAGTACTTC.